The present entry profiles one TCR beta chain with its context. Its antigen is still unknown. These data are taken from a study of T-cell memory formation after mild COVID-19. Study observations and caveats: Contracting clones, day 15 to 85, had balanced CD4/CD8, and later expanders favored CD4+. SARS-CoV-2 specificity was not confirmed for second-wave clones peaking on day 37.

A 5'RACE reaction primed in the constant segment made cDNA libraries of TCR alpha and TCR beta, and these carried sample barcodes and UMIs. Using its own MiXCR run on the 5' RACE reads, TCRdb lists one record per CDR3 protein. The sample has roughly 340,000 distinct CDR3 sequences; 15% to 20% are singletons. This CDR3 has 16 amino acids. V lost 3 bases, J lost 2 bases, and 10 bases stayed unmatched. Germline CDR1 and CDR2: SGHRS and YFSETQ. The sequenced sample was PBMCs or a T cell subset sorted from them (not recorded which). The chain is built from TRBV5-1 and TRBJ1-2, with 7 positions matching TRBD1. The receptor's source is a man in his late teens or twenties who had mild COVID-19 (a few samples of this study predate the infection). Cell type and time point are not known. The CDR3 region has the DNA TGCGCCAGCAGCTCGACGGCATGGGACAGAAACTATGGCTACACCTTC. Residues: CASSSTAWDRNYGYTF.